What follows describes a single T cell receptor beta chain. Authors' methods: By means of reference gene primer amplification, nucleated cell counts were estimated. Libraries were prepared by immunoSEQ multiplex PCR; TCRdb keeps only in-frame clonotypes and omits some of them. Clonal size and the V and J genes are those of that table, whereas D and trimming came from the DNA. This table holds about 240,000 clones, about 90% found once. This record comes from a study of blood T cell repertoires in COVID-19. Whole-study context: Sites in the United States, Italy and Spain provided acute and convalescent COVID-19 samples. T cells, B-cell-depleted T cells, or PBMCs supplied cDNA or gDNA.

Material: peripheral blood. This TCR derives from a man between 60 and 70 years old who had recovered from COVID-19.

Here the CDR3 DNA reads TGCGCCAGCAGCTTGGAGCGCGGCGCCAGCACAGATACGCAGTATTTT. It translates to CASSLERGASTDTQYF. J is TRBJ2-3 and V is TRBV5-1; no reliable D call. V dropped 0 bases and J dropped 0 bases, with 11 bases sitting between them. Germline V lookup: CDR1 SGHRS, CDR2 YFSETQ. The length of the CDR3 is 16 residues.